This TCR beta chain came from a study of T-cell memory formation after mild COVID-19. Study background: TCR clustering was largely donor specific. Study-wide points: In pre-infection memory, a portion of responding clones appeared, which suggested that cross-reactive memory joined.

Trimming cost V 8 bases and J 4 bases; bases outside gene matches: 8. The CDR3 has 15 residues. Germline CDR1 reads SEHNR; CDR2 reads FQNEAQ (reference sequence). Concerning this clonotype itself: Antigen unknown.

TCRdb recomputed calls from the 5' RACE reads with MiXCR, one row per CDR3 protein. The data show 350,000 or so distinct CDR3 sequences, approximately 22% seen once. The sequenced sample was PBMCs or a T cell subset sorted from them (not recorded which). The clonotype was recovered from a man between 18 and 29 years old who had mild COVID-19 (a few samples of this study predate the infection). Cell type and time point are not known. The chain employs TRBV7-9 and TRBJ2-1; TRBD2 matches 10 bases. This CDR3 reads CASGTLAGAYNEQFF. CDR3 nucleotides: TGTGCCAGCGGGACCCTAGCGGGGGCATACAATGAGCAGTTCTTC.